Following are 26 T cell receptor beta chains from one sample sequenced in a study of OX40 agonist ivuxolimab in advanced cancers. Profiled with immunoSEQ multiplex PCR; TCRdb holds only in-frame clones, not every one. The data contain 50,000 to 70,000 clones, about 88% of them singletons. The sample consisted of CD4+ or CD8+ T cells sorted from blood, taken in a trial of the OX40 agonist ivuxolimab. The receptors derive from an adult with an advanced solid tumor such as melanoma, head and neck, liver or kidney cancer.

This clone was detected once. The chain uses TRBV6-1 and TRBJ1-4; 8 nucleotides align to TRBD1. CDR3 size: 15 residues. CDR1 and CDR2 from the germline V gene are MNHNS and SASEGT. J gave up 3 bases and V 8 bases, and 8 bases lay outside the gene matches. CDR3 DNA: TGTGCCAGCCGTACAGGGGGGTGGGCTAATGAAAAACTGTTTTTT. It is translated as CASRTGGWANEKLFF.

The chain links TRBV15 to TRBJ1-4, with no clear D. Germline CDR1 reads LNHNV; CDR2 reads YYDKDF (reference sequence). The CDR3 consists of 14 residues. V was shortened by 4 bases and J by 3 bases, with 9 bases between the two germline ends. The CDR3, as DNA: TGTGCCACCAGCATGGAGGCAGCTAATGAAAAACTGTTTTTT. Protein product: CATSMEAANEKLFF.

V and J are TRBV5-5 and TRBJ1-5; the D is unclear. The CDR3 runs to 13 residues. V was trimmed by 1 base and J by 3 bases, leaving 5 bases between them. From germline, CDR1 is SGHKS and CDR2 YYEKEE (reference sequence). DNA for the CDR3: TGTGCCAGCAGCTTGAACCCCAATCAGCCCCAGCATTTT. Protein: CASSLNPNQPQHF.

This chain's CDR3 is CASSYKDEQYF. CDR3 bases: TGTGCCAGCAGTTACAAGGACGAGCAGTACTTC. J is TRBJ2-7 and V is TRBV6-5; D ambiguous. CDR1 is MNHEY, CDR2 SVGAGI, per germline. V lost 2 bases and J lost 5, with 4 bases in between. The CDR3 extends over 11 amino acids.

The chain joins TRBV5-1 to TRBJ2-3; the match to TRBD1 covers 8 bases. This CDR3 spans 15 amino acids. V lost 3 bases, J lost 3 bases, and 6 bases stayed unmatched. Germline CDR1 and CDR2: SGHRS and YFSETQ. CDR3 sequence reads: CASSSGQGGTDTQYF. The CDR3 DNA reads TGCGCCAGCAGCTCCGGACAGGGTGGGACAGATACGCAGTATTTT.

CDR3 sequence: CASSQDFRQDTEAFF. The CDR3 coding sequence is TGCGCCAGCAGCCAAGACTTTCGGCAGGACACTGAAGCTTTCTTT. The rearrangement uses TRBV4-3 and TRBJ1-1; no clear D gene. Trimming took 0 bases from V and 3 from J, leaving 11 bases between them. The CDR3 totals 15 residues. Germline loops: CDR1 LGHNA, CDR2 YSLEER.

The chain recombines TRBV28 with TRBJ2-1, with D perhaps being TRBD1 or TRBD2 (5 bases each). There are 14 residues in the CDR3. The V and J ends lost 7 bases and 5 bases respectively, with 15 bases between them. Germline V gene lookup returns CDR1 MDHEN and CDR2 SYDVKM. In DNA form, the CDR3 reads TGTGCCAGCACCCTTTCCGAGGGACACAATGAGCAGTTCTTC. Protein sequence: CASTLSEGHNEQFF.

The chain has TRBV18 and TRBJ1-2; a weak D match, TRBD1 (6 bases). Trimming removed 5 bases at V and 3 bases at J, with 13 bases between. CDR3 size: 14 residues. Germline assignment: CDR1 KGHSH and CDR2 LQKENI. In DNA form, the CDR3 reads TGTGCCAGCTCATTCCAAAGGACAGACTATGGCTACACCTTC. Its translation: CASSFQRTDYGYTF.

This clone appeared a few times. CDR3 amino acids: CASSLVSTLQETQYF. CDR3 DNA: TGTGCCAGCAGTTTAGTCAGCACCCTACAAGAGACCCAGTACTTC. The gene calls are TRBV28 and TRBJ2-5; D is unresolved. The V end was cut by 2 bases, the J end by 2 bases, with 12 bases between. Germline V gives CDR1 MDHEN, CDR2 SYDVKM. The CDR3 has 15 residues.

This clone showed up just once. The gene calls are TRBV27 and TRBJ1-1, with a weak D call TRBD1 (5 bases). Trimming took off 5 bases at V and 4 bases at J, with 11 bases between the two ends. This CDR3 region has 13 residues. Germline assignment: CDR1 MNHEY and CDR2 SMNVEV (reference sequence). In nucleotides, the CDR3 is TGTGCCAGCAGTACACAGGATCTCACTGAAGCTTTCTTT. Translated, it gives CASSTQDLTEAFF.

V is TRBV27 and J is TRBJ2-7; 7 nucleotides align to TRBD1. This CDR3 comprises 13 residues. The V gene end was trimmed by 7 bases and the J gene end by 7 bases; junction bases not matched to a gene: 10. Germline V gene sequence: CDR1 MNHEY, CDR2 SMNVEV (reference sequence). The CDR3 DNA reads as TGTGCCAGCAACCGACAGGGTTCAGAAGAGCAGTACTTC. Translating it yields CASNRQGSEEQYF.

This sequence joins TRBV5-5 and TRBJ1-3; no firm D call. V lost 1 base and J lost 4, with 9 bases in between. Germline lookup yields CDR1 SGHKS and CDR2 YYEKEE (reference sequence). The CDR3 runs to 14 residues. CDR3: CASSLRIPGNTIYF. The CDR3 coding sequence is TGTGCCAGCAGCTTGAGAATCCCCGGAAACACCATATATTTT. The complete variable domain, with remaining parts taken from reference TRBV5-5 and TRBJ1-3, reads DAGVTQSPTHLIKTRGQQVTLRCSPISGHKSVSWYQQVLGQGPQFIFQYYEKEERGRGNFPDRFSARQFPNYSSELNVNALLLGDSALYLCASSLRIPGNTIYFGEGSWLTVV.

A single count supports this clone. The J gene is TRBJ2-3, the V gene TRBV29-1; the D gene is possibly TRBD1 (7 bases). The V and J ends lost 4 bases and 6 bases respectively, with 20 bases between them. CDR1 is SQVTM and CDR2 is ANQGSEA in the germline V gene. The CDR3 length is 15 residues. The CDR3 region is CSVVQGGPGRDTQYF. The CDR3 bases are TGCAGCGTTGTTCAGGGGGGCCCGGGGAGGGATACGCAGTATTTT.

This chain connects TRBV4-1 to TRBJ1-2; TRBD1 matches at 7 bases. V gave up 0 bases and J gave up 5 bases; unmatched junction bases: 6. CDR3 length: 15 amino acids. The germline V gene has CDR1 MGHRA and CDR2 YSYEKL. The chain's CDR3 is CASSQDPGTVYGYTF. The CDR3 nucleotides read TGCGCCAGCAGCCAAGACCCCGGGACAGTTTATGGCTACACCTTC.

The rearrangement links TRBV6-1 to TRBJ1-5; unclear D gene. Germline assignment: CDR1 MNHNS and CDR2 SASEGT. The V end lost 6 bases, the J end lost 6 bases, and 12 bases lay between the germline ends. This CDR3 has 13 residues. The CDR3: CASRLILGQPQHF. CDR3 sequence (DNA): TGTGCCAGCAGGCTCATTTTGGGTCAGCCCCAGCATTTT.

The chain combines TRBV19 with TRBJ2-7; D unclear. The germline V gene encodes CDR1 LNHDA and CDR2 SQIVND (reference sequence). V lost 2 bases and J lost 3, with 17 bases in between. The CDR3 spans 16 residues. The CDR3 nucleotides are TGTGCCAGTAGTATAAGGCTCTCTGTCTACCTCTACGAGCAGTACTTC. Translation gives CASSIRLSVYLYEQYF.

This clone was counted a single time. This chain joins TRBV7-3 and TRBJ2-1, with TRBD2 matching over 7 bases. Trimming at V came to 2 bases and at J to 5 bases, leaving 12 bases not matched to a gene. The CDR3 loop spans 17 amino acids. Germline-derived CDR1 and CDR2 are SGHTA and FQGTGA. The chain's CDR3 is CASSLEGPSAGNNEQFF. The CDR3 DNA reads TGTGCCAGCAGCTTAGAGGGTCCTTCAGCGGGAAACAATGAGCAGTTCTTC. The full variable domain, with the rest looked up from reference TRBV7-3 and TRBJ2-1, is GAGVSQTPSNKVTEKGKYVELRCDPISGHTALYWYRQSLGQGPEFLIYFQGTGAADDSGLPNDRFFAVRPEGSVSTLKIQRTERGDSAVYLCASSLEGPSAGNNEQFFGPGTRLTVL.

The CDR3 loop is CASGTFGQAGYGYTF. CDR3 nucleotides: TGTGCCAGCGGAACATTTGGACAGGCGGGCTATGGCTACACCTTC. The rearrangement links TRBV2 to TRBJ1-2; TRBD1 matches at 7 bases. The V segment lost 8 bases and the J segment 4 bases; nucleotides outside the gene matches: 13. This CDR3 comprises 15 residues. Per the germline V gene, CDR1 is SNHLY and CDR2 is FYNNEI.

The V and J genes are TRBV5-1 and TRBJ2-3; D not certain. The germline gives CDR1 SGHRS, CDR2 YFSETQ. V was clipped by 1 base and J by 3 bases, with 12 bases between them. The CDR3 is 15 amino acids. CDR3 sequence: CASSLRSGKTDTQYF. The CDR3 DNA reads TGCGCCAGCAGCTTGCGGTCAGGAAAAACAGATACGCAGTATTTT.

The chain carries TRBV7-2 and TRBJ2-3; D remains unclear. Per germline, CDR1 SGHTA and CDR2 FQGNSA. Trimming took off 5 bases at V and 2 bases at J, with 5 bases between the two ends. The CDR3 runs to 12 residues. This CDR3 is CASSPITDTQYF. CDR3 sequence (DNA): TGTGCCAGCAGCCCAATCACAGATACGCAGTATTTT. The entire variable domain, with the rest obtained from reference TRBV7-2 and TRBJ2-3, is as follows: GAGVSQSPSNKVTEKGKDVELRCDPISGHTALYWYRQSLGQGLEFLIYFQGNSAPDKSGLPSDRFSAERTGGSVSTLTIQRTQQEDSAVYLCASSPITDTQYFGPGTRLTVL.

CDR3 DNA sequence: TGTGCCAGCTCACCACCGGGGAGGGCGACAGGTGAGCAGTTCTTC. Residues: CASSPPGRATGEQFF. The chain is built from TRBV18 and TRBJ2-1, with D possibly being TRBD2 (7 bases). CDR1 and CDR2 from the germline V gene are KGHSH and LQKENI. V was cut by 0 bases and J by 9 bases, with 15 bases left in between. This CDR3 is built from 15 residues.

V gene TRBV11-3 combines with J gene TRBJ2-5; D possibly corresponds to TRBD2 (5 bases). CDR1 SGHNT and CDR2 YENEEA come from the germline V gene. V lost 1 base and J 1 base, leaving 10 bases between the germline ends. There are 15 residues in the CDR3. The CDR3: CASSLGEGIQETQYF. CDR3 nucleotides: TGTGCCAGCAGCTTAGGAGAGGGCATCCAAGAGACCCAGTACTTC. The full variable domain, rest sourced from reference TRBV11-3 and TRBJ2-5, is EAGVVQSPRYKIIEKKQPVAFWCNPISGHNTLYWYLQNLGQGPELLIRYENEEAVDDSQLPKDRFSAERLKGVDSTLKIQPAELGDSAVYLCASSLGEGIQETQYFGPGTRLLVL.

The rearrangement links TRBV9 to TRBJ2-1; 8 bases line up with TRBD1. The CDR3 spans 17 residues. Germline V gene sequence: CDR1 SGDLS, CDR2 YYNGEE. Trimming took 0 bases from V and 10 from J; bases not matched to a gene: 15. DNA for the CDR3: TGTGCCAGCAGCGTAGCCCCCGGGACAGGTTTTCCTAAAGAGCAGTTCTTC. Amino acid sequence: CASSVAPGTGFPKEQFF.

Here the CDR3 DNA reads TGCGCCAGCAGCTTGGCCGGCGGGGGCTTTGGCACTGAAGCTTTCTTT. Protein: CASSLAGGGFGTEAFF. The rearrangement joins TRBV5-1 to TRBJ1-1; D perhaps matches TRBD1 (6 bases). Germline lookup yields CDR1 SGHRS and CDR2 YFSETQ. Trimming stripped 0 bases from V and 4 bases from J, with 16 bases between. This CDR3 is 16 amino acids long.

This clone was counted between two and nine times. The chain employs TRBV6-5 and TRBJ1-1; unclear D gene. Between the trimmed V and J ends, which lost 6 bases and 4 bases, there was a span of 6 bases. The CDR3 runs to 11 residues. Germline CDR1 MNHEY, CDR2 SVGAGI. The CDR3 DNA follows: TGTGCCAGCAGCCGGGGCACTGAAGCTTTCTTT. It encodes CASSRGTEAFF.

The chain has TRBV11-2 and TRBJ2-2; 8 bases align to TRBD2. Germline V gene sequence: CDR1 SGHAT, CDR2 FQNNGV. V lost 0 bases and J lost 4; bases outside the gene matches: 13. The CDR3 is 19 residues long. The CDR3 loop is CASSLDAKPGLVSTGELFF. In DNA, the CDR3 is TGTGCCAGCAGCTTAGACGCTAAACCGGGACTAGTTTCCACCGGGGAGCTGTTTTTT.